One sample yielded the 29 T cell receptor beta chains listed below, sequenced in a study of blood T cell repertoires in COVID-19. TCRdb's copy holds only in-frame clones and misses some; the assay was immunoSEQ multiplex PCR. Altogether roughly 290,000 clones are present, roughly 90% being singletons, with the ten largest covering approximately 6.8%. Material: peripheral blood. The source of these receptors is a woman aged 25 to 39 with COVID-19, enrolled during active disease.

The genes are TRBV6-5 and TRBJ2-2, with D possibly TRBD2 on 6 matching bases. Germline V lookup: CDR1 MNHEY, CDR2 SVGAGI. The CDR3 is 15 residues long. Trimming cost V 6 bases and J 1 base, with 12 bases left between them. The CDR3 region is CASSAGTLNTGELFF. The CDR3 DNA is TGTGCCAGCAGCGCCGGGACTTTGAACACCGGGGAGCTGTTTTTT.

The rearrangement links TRBV9 to TRBJ2-1; 16 bases agree with TRBD2. The CDR3 spans 17 residues. J was trimmed by 9 bases and V by 4 bases; bases with no gene match: 10. The germline CDR1 and CDR2 sequences are SGDLS and YYNGEE. CDR3 protein: CASSIGTSGRAGGEQFF. CDR3 DNA: TGTGCCAGCAGCATCGGGACTAGCGGGAGGGCCGGAGGTGAGCAGTTCTTC.

The V gene is TRBV7-8, the J gene TRBJ1-1; 7 nucleotides line up with TRBD1. The CDR3 contains 14 residues. In germline, CDR1 is SGHVS, CDR2 FQNEAQ. V dropped 3 bases and J dropped 0; count of bases not matched to a gene: 1. The CDR3 bases are TGTGCCAGCAGCTTGGGACAGATGAACACTGAAGCTTTCTTT. As protein: CASSLGQMNTEAFF.

The chain carries TRBV21-1 and TRBJ1-2; no check of the table's D call, TRBD1, against the DNA was made. TRBV21-1 is termed a pseudogene. The CDR3 totals 13 residues. This CDR3 reads CASSKSGLYGYTF. The CDR3 DNA reads TGTGCCAGCAGCAAATCAGGGCTCTATGGCTACACCTTC.

The rearrangement uses TRBV19 and TRBJ1-5; D call uncertain. V lost 1 base, J lost 2 bases, and 15 bases lay in between. The CDR3 extends over 17 amino acids. Germline V gene data show CDR1 as LNHDA and CDR2 as SQIVND (reference sequence). CDR3 protein: CASSIALAGYGNQPQHF. The DNA for the CDR3 is TGTGCCAGTAGTATAGCCCTGGCCGGGTATGGCAATCAGCCCCAGCATTTT.

The CDR3 protein is CASTSSGALDSYNEQFF. CDR3 in DNA: TGTGCCAGCACTTCCTCAGGGGCCTTGGACTCCTACAATGAGCAGTTCTTC. This chain links TRBV28 with TRBJ2-1; the D gene is possibly TRBD1 (6 bases). Trimming shortened V by 7 bases and J by 0 bases, and 19 bases separated the two germline ends. Germline CDR1 MDHEN, CDR2 SYDVKM. This CDR3 is built from 17 residues.

V and J are TRBV19 and TRBJ2-3; 8 bases are shared with TRBD1. This CDR3 has 13 amino acids. Germline V gene data show CDR1 as LNHDA and CDR2 as SQIVND (reference sequence). With 6 bases clipped from V and 3 bases from J, the junction kept 2 bases outside the gene matches. The CDR3 sequence: CASRRTGTDTQYF. CDR3 bases: TGTGCCAGTAGGAGGACAGGGACAGATACGCAGTATTTT.

The rearrangement links TRBV6-4 to TRBJ2-5; D is possibly TRBD2 (5 bases). V was trimmed by 8 bases and J by 2 bases, leaving 9 bases between them. CDR3 length: 12 residues. CDR1 and CDR2 (germline): MRHNA, SNTAGT. The DNA for the CDR3 is TGTGCCAGCGGAGGCCCACAAGAGACCCAGTACTTC. As protein: CASGGPQETQYF.

The rearrangement uses TRBV11-2 and TRBJ2-3; tentatively, D is TRBD1 (6 bases). The germline V gene encodes CDR1 SGHAT and CDR2 FQNNGV. V lost 1 base and J 6 bases, leaving 8 bases between the germline ends. This CDR3 region has 13 residues. The CDR3 DNA reads TGTGCCAGCAGCTTAGGCCAGGGGGATACGCAGTATTTT. Translated, it gives CASSLGQGDTQYF.

This clone was observed a single time. The rearrangement uses TRBV6-5 and TRBJ2-7, with 11 bases fitting TRBD2. Germline V gives CDR1 MNHEY, CDR2 SVGAGI. The CDR3 runs 15 residues. V lost 6 bases, J lost 3 bases, and 7 bases stayed unmatched. Written as DNA, the CDR3 is TGTGCCAGCAGCTTAGACGGACTAGCGGGCTACGAGCAGTACTTC. Its translation: CASSLDGLAGYEQYF.

This chain links TRBV19 with TRBJ2-2; possible D gene TRBD2, 5 bases. This CDR3 is built from 15 residues. V gave up 7 bases and J gave up 1 base, with 13 bases separating them. Looked up from germline, CDR1 is LNHDA and CDR2 is SQIVND (reference sequence). The DNA for the CDR3 is TGTGCCAGTACAACGGGATTACTGAACACCGGGGAGCTGTTTTTT. Its translation is CASTTGLLNTGELFF.

The chain has TRBV7-3 and TRBJ1-1, with a weak D call TRBD1 (5 bases). The CDR3 totals 15 residues. The germline CDR1 and CDR2 sequences are SGHTA and FQGTGA. V lost 0 bases and J 0 bases, leaving 8 bases between the germline ends. The CDR3 DNA is TGTGCCAGCAGCTTAACTCCAGGGTTGAACACTGAAGCTTTCTTT. Translated, it gives CASSLTPGLNTEAFF.

The chain uses TRBV27 and TRBJ1-1; unclear D gene. The CDR3 spans 16 residues. From germline, CDR1 is MNHEY and CDR2 SMNVEV (reference sequence). The ends were cut back, 3 bases at V and 6 bases at J, with 20 bases in the middle. The CDR3 here is CASSFRGPRVGAEAFF. The CDR3 nucleotides are TGTGCCAGCAGTTTCCGCGGCCCGAGGGTGGGAGCTGAAGCTTTCTTT.

This rearrangement joins TRBV4-1 to TRBJ2-6; possibly TRBD2 for D (5 bases). The ends were cut back, 5 bases at V and 1 base at J, with 9 bases in the middle. The germline V gene encodes CDR1 MGHRA and CDR2 YSYEKL. The CDR3 extends over 15 amino acids. Written as DNA, the CDR3 is TGCGCCAGCAGCGGAGGCAGGTCTGGGGCCAACGTCCTGACTTTC. As protein: CASSGGRSGANVLTF.

This chain joins TRBV10-3 and TRBJ2-3; D remains ambiguous. Germline lookup yields CDR1 ENHRY and CDR2 SYGVKD. This CDR3 has 16 amino acids. Trimming removed 3 bases from V and 0 bases from J, with 13 bases in between. The CDR3 reads CAISDSGGGSTDTQYF. CDR3 DNA sequence: TGTGCCATCAGTGATTCTGGCGGTGGAAGCACAGATACGCAGTATTTT.

This clone is a singleton in its sample. V gene TRBV7-6 combines with J gene TRBJ2-2; 10 bases line up with TRBD2. Trimming took 0 bases from V and 4 from J; bases not matched to a gene: 2. The CDR3 has 16 residues. CDR1 is SGHVS and CDR2 is FNYEAQ in the germline V gene. The CDR3, as DNA: TGTGCCAGCAGCTTAGCAGCGGGAGGGATCACCGGGGAGCTGTTTTTT. Amino acids: CASSLAAGGITGELFF.

The V gene is TRBV15, the J gene TRBJ2-1; D perhaps matches TRBD1 (6 bases). The V end was cut by 1 base, the J end by 7 bases, with 11 bases between. The CDR3 loop spans 14 amino acids. CDR1 and CDR2 from the germline V gene are LNHNV and YYDKDF (reference sequence). CDR3 in amino acids: CATSRAGAYNEQFF. DNA for the CDR3: TGTGCCACCAGCAGAGCAGGGGCTTATAATGAGCAGTTCTTC. The full variable domain, with the rest looked up from reference TRBV15 and TRBJ2-1, is DAMVIQNPRYQVTQFGKPVTLSCSQTLNHNVMYWYQQKSSQAPKLLFHYYDKDFNNEADTPDNFQSRRPNTSFCFLDIRSPGLGDTAMYLCATSRAGAYNEQFFGPGTRLTVL.

The genes are TRBV3-1 (or the pseudogene TRBV3-2) and TRBJ2-1; 11 positions agree with TRBD2. This CDR3 is 14 amino acids long. Trimming took 2 bases from V and 11 from J; bases not matched to a gene: 5. Germline values: CDR1 LGHDT, CDR2 YNNKEL (reference sequence). The CDR3 region is CASSQWTSGPQQFF. CDR3 DNA: TGTGCCAGCAGCCAATGGACTAGCGGGCCCCAGCAGTTCTTC.

V and J are TRBV28 and TRBJ2-5; tentatively, D is TRBD1 (5 bases). Germline-derived CDR1 and CDR2 are MDHEN and SYDVKM. There are 13 residues in the CDR3. V lost 6 bases and J lost 3, with 11 bases in between. CDR3 protein: CASRPTVEETQYF. In DNA, the CDR3 is TGTGCCAGCAGACCGACAGTGGAAGAGACCCAGTACTTC.

The chain is built from TRBV6-5 and TRBJ1-2, with a weak D call TRBD1 (6 bases). The CDR3 extends over 14 amino acids. V was cut by 0 bases and J by 4 bases, with 9 bases left in between. Germline V CDR1 and CDR2: MNHEY, SVGAGI. The CDR3 protein is CASSYSARGYGYTF. The CDR3 DNA reads TGTGCCAGCAGTTACTCGGCCAGGGGCTATGGCTACACCTTC.

The rearrangement joins TRBV28 to TRBJ1-5, with 7 bases aligning to TRBD1. Trimming at V came to 8 bases and at J to 4 bases, leaving 11 bases not matched to a gene. Per germline, CDR1 MDHEN and CDR2 SYDVKM. The CDR3 has 15 amino acids. The DNA of the CDR3 is TGTGCCAGCCGCTACTTCGGGACAGCTAATCAGCCCCAGCATTTT. Amino acids: CASRYFGTANQPQHF.

In this sample, this clone turned up once. The gene calls are TRBV6-5 and TRBJ2-2; D unclear. The CDR3 is 14 amino acids. The V gene lost 0 bases and the J gene lost 7 bases, with 9 bases spanning the gap. Germline CDR1 reads MNHEY; CDR2 reads SVGAGI. The CDR3 bases are TGTGCCAGCAGTTACTCGAATACCGGCGGGGAGCTGTTTTTT. This codes for CASSYSNTGGELFF.

The V call is TRBV2, the J call TRBJ2-3; no firm D call. The CDR3 sequence is 12 residues long. Germline V gives CDR1 SNHLY, CDR2 FYNNEI. The germline V and J ends were trimmed by 8 bases and 3 bases, with 9 bases remaining between them. The chain's CDR3 is CASAPGTDTQYF. In nucleotides, the CDR3 is TGTGCCAGCGCTCCCGGGACAGATACGCAGTATTTT.

In nucleotides, the CDR3 is TGTGCCAGCTCCCGCCATGAGGGTCAGCCCCAGCATTTT. This codes for CASSRHEGQPQHF. The V gene is TRBV18, the J gene TRBJ1-5; D is ambiguous. The CDR3 runs 13 residues. Trimming left V 6 bases short and J 6 bases short, with 12 bases between. Per germline, CDR1 KGHSH and CDR2 LQKENI.

This clone is a singleton in its sample. The CDR3 sequence: CASSQGTSGLTDTQYF. CDR3 in DNA: TGTGCCAGCAGCCAGGGGACTAGCGGGCTTACAGATACGCAGTATTTT. This chain uses TRBV28 with TRBJ2-3; 12 bases map to TRBD2. Germline V CDR1 and CDR2: MDHEN, SYDVKM. With 6 bases clipped from V and 3 bases from J, the junction kept 7 bases outside the gene matches. The CDR3 runs to 16 residues.

This clone was picked up one time. The chain carries TRBV28 and TRBJ2-3; a possible D gene is TRBD1 (6 bases). Germline CDR1 reads MDHEN; CDR2 reads SYDVKM. V was shortened by 3 bases and J by 4 bases, with 11 bases between the two germline ends. The CDR3 length is 14 residues. Here the CDR3 reads CASSFGTGPDTQYF. The CDR3 coding sequence is TGTGCCAGCAGTTTTGGCACAGGGCCAGATACGCAGTATTTT. The whole variable domain, remainder taken from reference TRBV28 and TRBJ2-3, is DVKVTQSSRYLVKRTGEKVFLECVQDMDHENMFWYRQDPGLGLRLIYFSYDVKMKEKGDIPEGYSVSREKKERFSLILESASTNQTSMYLCASSFGTGPDTQYFGPGTRLTVL.

The chain has TRBV7-3 and TRBJ1-2; 9 bases line up with TRBD1. This CDR3 is 16 amino acids long. CDR1 and CDR2 (germline): SGHTA, FQGTGA. The ends lost 5 bases at V and 7 bases at J; junction bases unmatched: 14. This chain's CDR3 is CASSLSPGQGMSGYTF. CDR3 coding DNA: TGTGCCAGCAGCCTTTCCCCGGGACAGGGAATGAGTGGCTACACCTTC.

This chain links TRBV3-1 (or the pseudogene TRBV3-2) with TRBJ2-3; TRBD1 matches 9 bases. V dropped 2 bases and J dropped 2; count of bases not matched to a gene: 5. Germline loops: CDR1 LGHDT, CDR2 YNNKEL (reference sequence). The CDR3 loop spans 16 amino acids. CDR3 residues: CASSQPGQGPTDTQYF. In DNA, the CDR3 is TGTGCCAGCAGCCAACCCGGACAGGGGCCCACAGATACGCAGTATTTT.

V gene TRBV7-9 combines with J gene TRBJ2-7; a possible D gene is TRBD2 (6 bases). In germline, CDR1 is SEHNR, CDR2 FQNEAQ (reference sequence). This CDR3 is built from 14 residues. With 5 bases removed from V and 5 bases from J, the gap between germline ends came to 16 bases. The CDR3 is CASSRDSAGNEQYF. CDR3 coding DNA: TGTGCCAGCAGCCGGGACTCAGCTGGGAACGAGCAGTACTTC.